This T cell receptor beta chain was captured by sequencing in a study of blood T cell repertoires in COVID-19. This CDR3 region has 14 residues. V was trimmed by 4 bases and J by 5 bases, leaving 14 bases between them. In germline, CDR1 is SQVTM, CDR2 ANQGSEA. Recruits, aged roughly 18 to 95 years, lived in under 25 US areas. Participant-reported clinical history was the basis for cohort assignment. Only in-frame clones appear in the TCRdb table, and some are missing; sequencing was by immunoSEQ multiplex PCR. The sample has roughly 250,000 clones, approximately 86% seen once. The clonotype comes from a woman in her 40s with acute COVID-19. Source material: PBMCs or T cells enriched from blood (not recorded which). The chain is built from TRBV29-1 and TRBJ2-2; the D gene is possibly TRBD2 (7 bases). The CDR3 sequence: CSVVRGARTGELFF. DNA of the CDR3: TGCAGCGTTGTTCGGGGGGCCCGAACCGGGGAGCTGTTTTTT.